The source of this T cell receptor (beta chain) is a study of T cell responses to AZD1222 COVID-19 vaccine. Data came from immunoSEQ multiplex PCR; TCRdb stores just in-frame clones and leaves some out. The data hold 150,000 or so clones, with less than 95% observed a single time. CDR1 and CDR2 from the germline V gene are SGHRS and YFSETQ. The ends were cut back, 4 bases at V and 2 bases at J, with 9 bases in the middle. The CDR3 consists of 13 residues. Regarding the study as a whole: Spike-specific TCR breadth and depth went up after people got two AZD1222 doses. Sampled repertoires all dated from after the peak T cell response. Clonal diversity was possibly underestimated, and white British individuals and females predominated among donors. There were vaccine-associated CD4 TCRs across spike, dominant at 160-218 and 743-854.

In regard to this clone: Its antigen is as yet unknown.

The gene calls are TRBV5-1 and TRBJ2-5; D gene unclear. This clonotype was sampled from an adult in good health. Sample: peripheral blood, taken on day 0 of AZD1222 vaccination. Here the CDR3 reads CASSVAVQETQYF. In nucleotides, the CDR3 is TGCGCCAGCAGCGTCGCGGTACAAGAGACCCAGTACTTC.